This record looks at one T cell receptor (beta chain) sequence and its context. Its specificity is unknown. The record originates from a study of metastatic and nonmetastatic thyroid tumors. About the study: Repertoires from malignant and benign thyroid patients were compared across blood and tumor or nodule tissue.

The study's findings and limits: Relative to benign nodules, malignant thyroid tumors were reportedly characterized by significantly elevated TCR beta diversity in blood and tumor.

Authors' data handling: Using the CDR3 differences seen across clinicopathological groups, the authors built a distant-metastasis classifier for papillary thyroid cancer, which was meant to discriminate distant-metastatic patients. TCRdb called clones again from the PCR reads with MiXCR. For this entry, the V and J calls and clone size follow TCRdb and not the study's own pipeline. Of approximately 35,000 clones listed, less than 14% are singletons. Among the patients, none had received any treatment before thyroid surgery. This TCR came from a female donor with papillary thyroid cancer or a benign thyroid nodule (not recorded which). Some clones in this sample may be carry-over from other donors' samples. The source material was blood.

In DNA form, the CDR3 reads TGTGCCATCAGCGGACAGGGTAGGAACACTGTAGATTTCTTT. It codes for CAISGQGRNTVDFF. This chain joins TRBV10-3 and TRBJ1-1, with 8 bases that match TRBD1. Germline CDR1 is ENHRY and CDR2 is SYGVKD. The CDR3 is 14 residues long. After removal of 6 bases from V and 13 bases from J, the junction contained 16 bases not matched to a gene.